The 27 T cell receptor beta chains presented below share a single source sample, sequenced in a study of regulatory T cells in long-lasting Graves disease. Time point: persistent/refractory GD, antithyroid drugs over 5 years with positive TRAb. Extracted RNA from PBMCs served as the source of the TCR library. TCR beta libraries were built with iRepertoire HTBI primers and Arm-PCR of CDR3 regions. TCRdb itself ran the multiplex PCR reads through MiXCR, one entry per CDR3 protein. The sample has a few hundred thousand distinct CDR3 sequences; roughly 22% are singletons. This material consisted of peripheral blood mononuclear cells (PBMCs), taken when the disease was refractory, from a patient treated with antithyroid drugs. The receptors come from a female donor with Graves disease.

This clonotype was seen a few times. The chain recombines TRBV20-1 with TRBJ1-2, with D tentatively TRBD1 (5 bases). Between the trimmed V and J ends, which lost 3 bases and 3 bases, there was a span of 8 bases. From germline, CDR1 is DFQATT and CDR2 SNEGSKA (reference sequence). The CDR3 consists of 12 residues. The CDR3 loop is CSARVTDYGYTF. In DNA form, the CDR3 reads TGCAGTGCTAGGGTGACAGACTATGGCTACACCTTC.

In the case of this clonotype: One end of the junction does not line up with germline, which may come from a read error. This sequence joins TRBV20-1 and TRBJ2-7, with 7 positions matching TRBD2. CDR3 length equals 16 residues. Germline values: CDR1 DFQATT, CDR2 SNEGSKA (reference sequence). The CDR3 region is CGARSNRRGSSYEQYF. The CDR3 DNA reads TGCGGTGCTAGAAGTAATCGGCGCGGGAGTTCTTACGAGCAGTACTTC.

This clonotype has more than one count but fewer than ten. This chain joins TRBV14 and TRBJ1-1; D gene uncertain. The CDR3 is made up of 14 amino acids. Trimming removed 4 bases at V and 4 bases at J, with 13 bases between. Germline loops: CDR1 SGHDN, CDR2 FVKESK. The CDR3 sequence is CASSPLAGSTEAFF. The CDR3 DNA sequence: TGTGCCAGCAGCCCCCTTGCCGGGTCCACTGAAGCTTTCTTT.

This clonotype was detected a few times. V usage is TRBV12-3 or TRBV12-4 and J usage is TRBJ1-1, with D possibly being TRBD1 (6 bases). The CDR3 sequence is 14 residues long. The V and J ends lost 7 bases and 10 bases respectively, with 22 bases between them. Here the CDR3 DNA reads TGTGCCAGCATCTCCGGACCCAGGGGAGGAGGAGCTTTCTTT. Translated: CASISGPRGGGAFF.

Many counts were recorded for this clonotype. The chain couples TRBV20-1 to TRBJ2-5; TRBD1 matches 11 bases. The CDR3 is made up of 11 amino acids. Germline assignment: CDR1 DFQATT and CDR2 SNEGSKA (reference sequence). CDR3 sequence (DNA): TGCAGCGGACAGGGGGCTGCAACCCAGTACTTC. Amino acid sequence: CSGQGAATQYF.

This clonotype was recorded many times. V usage is TRBV12-3 or TRBV12-4 and J usage is TRBJ2-7, with D perhaps matching TRBD1 (5 bases). Trimming shortened V by 8 bases and J by 4 bases, and 9 bases separated the two germline ends. The CDR3 consists of 11 residues. The CDR3 spells CASGREYEQYF. The CDR3 DNA follows: TGTGCCAGCGGCAGGGAATACGAGCAGTACTTC.

The chain is built from TRBV28 and TRBJ1-4, with D possibly being TRBD1 (6 bases). V lost 6 bases and J 2 bases, leaving 10 bases between the germline ends. Germline V CDR1 and CDR2: MDHEN, SYDVKM. The CDR3 is 14 amino acids. CDR3 bases: TGTGCCAGCAGGGGGGCAGGGACTAATGAAAAACTGTTTTTT. Translation gives CASRGAGTNEKLFF. The full variable domain, rest sourced from reference TRBV28 and TRBJ1-4, is DVKVTQSSRYLVKRTGEKVFLECVQDMDHENMFWYRQDPGLGLRLIYFSYDVKMKEKGDIPEGYSVSREKKERFSLILESASTNQTSMYLCASRGAGTNEKLFFGSGTQLSVL.

With respect to this clonotype: One junction end does not reproduce the germline sequence, and a read error may be involved. The CDR3 reads CASSLWGTGGDRSGASVLTF. In nucleotides, the CDR3 is TGTGCCAGCAGTTTATGGGGGACAGGGGGCGACCGCTCTGGGGCCAGCGTCCTGACTTTC. This chain uses TRBV28 with TRBJ2-6, with 12 bases identical to TRBD1. Germline V gene lookup returns CDR1 MDHEN and CDR2 SYDVKM. The CDR3 runs 20 residues.

This clonotype was observed a few times. The J gene is TRBJ2-1, the V gene TRBV20-1; no clear D gene. V lost 7 bases, J lost 5 bases, and 9 bases lay in between. CDR1 and CDR2 from the germline V gene are DFQATT and SNEGSKA (reference sequence). The CDR3 runs to 11 residues. The CDR3 DNA is TGCAGTGGCGGTCTAGACAATGAGCAGTTCTTC. Its translation: CSGGLDNEQFF.

This clonotype was counted at least ten times. The chain links TRBV20-1 to TRBJ2-5; possibly TRBD2 for D (6 bases). The CDR3 covers 14 residues. The V and J ends lost 3 bases and 2 bases respectively, with 13 bases between them. Germline V gives CDR1 DFQATT, CDR2 SNEGSKA (reference sequence). CDR3 in amino acids: CSASGQGGQETQYF. In DNA, the CDR3 is TGCAGTGCTAGTGGGCAGGGAGGACAAGAGACCCAGTACTTC.

In its sample, this clonotype was seen many times. The V and J genes are TRBV12-3 or TRBV12-4 and TRBJ1-5; 7 nucleotides match TRBD1. Trimming removed 4 bases from V and 1 base from J; junction bases left unmatched: 10. The CDR3 is made up of 17 amino acids. The CDR3 reads CASSYQGGGSSNQPQHF. Written as DNA, the CDR3 is TGTGCCAGCAGTTATCAGGGGGGTGGTAGCAGCAATCAGCCCCAGCATTTT.

This clonotype was observed a few times. The chain couples TRBV9 to TRBJ1-6; TRBD1 is a possible D gene (5 bases). The CDR3 covers 17 residues. V was clipped by 4 bases and J by 8 bases, with 22 bases between them. Germline CDR1 SGDLS, CDR2 YYNGEE. CDR3 in DNA: TGTGCCAGCAGCTCATCCGACGCAGGGCCCCGCTATTCACCCCTCCACTTT. This translates into CASSSSDAGPRYSPLHF. The variable domain in full, completed from reference TRBV9 and TRBJ1-6, reads DSGVTQTPKHLITATGQRVTLRCSPRSGDLSVYWYQQSLDQGLQFLIQYYNGEERAKGNILERFSAQQFPDLHSELNLSSLELGDSALYFCASSSSDAGPRYSPLHFGNGTRLTVT.

This clonotype came up many times. V is TRBV27 and J is TRBJ1-5; 7 bases agree with TRBD1. V shed 6 bases, J shed 5 bases, and the junction held 10 bases outside the gene matches. Germline loops: CDR1 MNHEY, CDR2 SMNVEV (reference sequence). This CDR3 is built from 15 residues. The CDR3 region has the DNA TGTGCCAGCAGCGAGGGACAGTGGAACTATCAGCCCCAGCATTTT. Protein: CASSEGQWNYQPQHF.

This sequence joins TRBV19 and TRBJ1-3, with 10 bases matching TRBD1. The J segment lost 0 bases and the V segment lost 5 bases, leaving 4 bases of the junction unmatched. The germline V gene encodes CDR1 LNHDA and CDR2 SQIVND (reference sequence). The CDR3 spans 16 residues. This chain's CDR3 is CASSVDRGSSGNTIYF. The CDR3 DNA reads TGTGCCAGTAGTGTGGACAGGGGGAGCTCTGGAAACACCATATATTTT.

On this clonotype: One end of the junction does not line up with germline, which may come from a read error. This chain connects TRBV2 to TRBJ2-7, with D perhaps matching TRBD2 (6 bases). CDR3 length equals 18 residues. The germline V gene encodes CDR1 SNHLY and CDR2 FYNNEI. The CDR3: CASSQDLGGKVVNYEQYF. The DNA for the CDR3 is TGCGCCAGCAGCCAAGATCTCGGCGGGAAAGTGGTTAACTACGAGCAGTACTTC.

The genes are TRBV7-9 and TRBJ2-6; a weak D match, TRBD2 (6 bases). Germline CDR1 and CDR2: SEHNR and FQNEAQ (reference sequence). CDR3 length: 17 amino acids. V was shortened by 5 bases and J by 1 base, with 15 bases between the two germline ends. The CDR3 nucleotides read TGTGCCAGCAGCCTTGATGGGGGGATATCTGGGGCCAACGTCCTGACTTTC. It yields the protein CASSLDGGISGANVLTF. Full variable domain (outside the CDR3, taken from reference TRBV7-9 and TRBJ2-6): DTGVSQNPRHKITKRGQNVTFRCDPISEHNRLYWYRQTLGQGPEFLTYFQNEAQLEKSRLLSDRFSAERPKGSFSTLEIQRTEQGDSAMYLCASSLDGGISGANVLTFGAGSRLTVL.

V is TRBV10-3 and J is TRBJ1-3; D not certain. The CDR3 contains 16 residues. V was pared by 2 bases and J by 0 bases, with 11 bases between. In germline, CDR1 is ENHRY, CDR2 SYGVKD. The CDR3 nucleotides are TGTGCCATCAGTGAGCAGCCCTCGTTCTCTGGAAACACCATATATTTT. Protein sequence: CAISEQPSFSGNTIYF.

This clonotype was picked up many times. The chain carries TRBV6-1 and TRBJ2-2; no reliable D call. Germline-derived CDR1 and CDR2 are MNHNS and SASEGT. V was cut by 7 bases and J by 6 bases, with 6 bases left in between. This CDR3 contains 11 residues. The CDR3 sequence: CASIGPGELFF. The CDR3 DNA follows: TGTGCCAGCATCGGCCCCGGGGAGCTGTTTTTT.

The chain links TRBV30 to TRBJ1-5; tentatively, D is TRBD1 (6 bases). V was pared by 4 bases and J by 3 bases, with 28 bases between. Germline V gene sequence: CDR1 GTSNPN, CDR2 SVGIG (reference sequence). There are 19 residues in the CDR3. CDR3 sequence: CAWTALGTGWARHNQPQHF. CDR3 sequence (DNA): TGTGCCTGGACCGCCTTAGGAACAGGGTGGGCTCGACACAATCAGCCCCAGCATTTT.

This chain joins TRBV19 and TRBJ1-5; TRBD1 is a possible D gene (6 bases). The germline V and J ends were trimmed by 7 bases and 4 bases, with 11 bases remaining between them. Germline V gene sequence: CDR1 LNHDA, CDR2 SQIVND (reference sequence). This CDR3 spans 13 amino acids. This chain's CDR3 is CASTGVSNQPQHF. The DNA for the CDR3 is TGTGCCAGTACAGGGGTCTCAAATCAGCCCCAGCATTTT.

This clonotype has a count of ten or more. The chain uses TRBV11-2 and TRBJ2-7; tentative D call: TRBD1 (5 bases). Trimming left V 5 bases short and J 2 bases short, with 10 bases between. The CDR3 contains 13 residues. Germline V gives CDR1 SGHAT, CDR2 FQNNGV. CDR3 DNA: TGTGCCAGCAGCCAGGGCTCAACCTACGAGCAGTACTTC. Translation gives CASSQGSTYEQYF.

There are a few counts of this clonotype. V usage is TRBV20-1 and J usage is TRBJ2-3; 7 positions agree with TRBD2. Germline loops: CDR1 DFQATT, CDR2 SNEGSKA (reference sequence). The CDR3 runs 13 residues. As DNA, the CDR3 is TGCAGCGCAACGGGACTAAGCGCAGATACGCAGTATTTT. Protein sequence: CSATGLSADTQYF.

Ten or more counts support this clonotype. The rearrangement links TRBV10-3 to TRBJ1-2; the D gene is possibly TRBD1 (6 bases). CDR1 is ENHRY, CDR2 SYGVKD, per germline. This CDR3 contains 15 residues. Between the trimmed V and J ends, which lost 5 bases and 8 bases, there was a span of 21 bases. This CDR3 is CAISSRDTNPGGYTF. As DNA, the CDR3 is TGTGCCATCAGTAGCCGGGACACCAACCCAGGAGGCTACACCTTC.

This clonotype was found a few times. The V and J genes are TRBV6-1 and TRBJ2-7; the D gene is possibly TRBD2 (6 bases). CDR1 is MNHNS, CDR2 SASEGT, per germline. V lost 8 bases and J 1 base, leaving 9 bases between the germline ends. The CDR3 is 12 residues long. As DNA, the CDR3 is TGTGCCAGCCGGAGGGCTTCCTACGAGCAGTACTTC. Translation: CASRRASYEQYF.

This clonotype was counted only a few times. The chain recombines TRBV7-2 with TRBJ1-1; 10 bases match TRBD1. Looked up from germline, CDR1 is SGHTA and CDR2 is FQGNSA. The length of the CDR3 is 13 residues. Trimming at V came to 3 bases and at J to 7 bases, leaving 2 bases not matched to a gene. The CDR3 DNA follows: TGTGCCAGCAGCTTTGGGACAGGGGTTGAAGCTTTCTTT. Its translation: CASSFGTGVEAFF.

The genes are TRBV24-1 and TRBJ2-2; a possible D gene is TRBD2 (5 bases). Trimming cost V 6 bases and J 5 bases, with 9 bases left between them. The CDR3 runs to 13 residues. CDR1 is KGHDR, CDR2 SFDVKD, per germline. Written as DNA, the CDR3 is TGTGCCACCAGTTCCGGGGTGACCGGGGAGCTGTTTTTT. This encodes CATSSGVTGELFF.

Only a few counts were recorded for this clonotype. The rearrangement uses TRBV3-1 and TRBJ1-2; 9 positions agree with TRBD1. V shed 5 bases, J shed 8 bases, and the junction held 9 bases outside the gene matches. Germline V lookup: CDR1 LGHDT, CDR2 YNNKEL (reference sequence). The CDR3 runs to 14 residues. The CDR3, as DNA: TGTGCCAGCAGCTCCCGGGACAGGGCTGCCGGCTACACCTTC. This gives the protein CASSSRDRAAGYTF.